This entry is about one T cell receptor (beta chain). Different DNA sequences within this sample yield the same CDR3. The data stem from a study of blood T cell repertoires in COVID-19. As for the study in general: Nucleic acid was either cDNA or gDNA, and it came from T cells, B-cell-depleted T cells, or PBMCs.

As handled by the study authors: Cell counts per sample came from amplifying reference gene primers. Only in-frame clones appear in the TCRdb table, and some are missing; sequencing was by immunoSEQ multiplex PCR. Clone size and the V and J calls come from that table; the DNA yielded D and trimming. This sample has about 260,000 clones, with 80% to 90% found just once. The germline CDR1 and CDR2 sequences are DFQATT and SNEGSKA (reference sequence). Between the trimmed V and J ends, which lost 3 bases and 4 bases, there was a span of 7 bases. The CDR3 spans 11 residues. The receptor was derived from a woman between 40 and 55 years old who had recovered from COVID-19. Sequencing was carried out using peripheral blood. J is TRBJ2-7 and V is TRBV20-1; possibly TRBD2 for D (5 bases). The DNA of the CDR3 is TGCAGTGCTAGGACGGGGTACGAGCAGTACTTC. Its protein product is CSARTGYEQYF.